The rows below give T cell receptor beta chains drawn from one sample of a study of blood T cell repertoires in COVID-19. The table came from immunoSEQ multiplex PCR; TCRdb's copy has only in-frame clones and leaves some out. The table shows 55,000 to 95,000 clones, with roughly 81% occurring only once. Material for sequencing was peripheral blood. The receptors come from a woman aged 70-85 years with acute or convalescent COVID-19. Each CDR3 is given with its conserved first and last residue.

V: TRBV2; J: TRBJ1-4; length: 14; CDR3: CASRAGTGGEKLFF
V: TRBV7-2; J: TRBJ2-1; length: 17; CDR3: CASSLFSSGSFVSEQFF
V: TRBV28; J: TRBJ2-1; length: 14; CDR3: CASRADRAYNEQFF
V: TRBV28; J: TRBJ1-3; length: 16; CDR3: CASTSPGRGAGNTIYF
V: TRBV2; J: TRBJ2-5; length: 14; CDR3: CATWGGTHQETQYF
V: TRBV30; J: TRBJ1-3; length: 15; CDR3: CAWSKDRISGNTIYF
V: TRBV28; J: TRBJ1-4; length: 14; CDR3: CASSFLGLNEKLFF
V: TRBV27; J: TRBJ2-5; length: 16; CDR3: CASSLSISGKVGTQYF
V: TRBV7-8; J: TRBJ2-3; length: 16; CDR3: CASSLGVAGSTDTQYF
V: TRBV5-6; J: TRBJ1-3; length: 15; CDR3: CASSFRGLSGNTIYF
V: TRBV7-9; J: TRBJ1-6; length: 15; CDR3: CASSDPTGGSSPLHF
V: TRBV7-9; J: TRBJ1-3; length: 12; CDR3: CASSLARNTIYF
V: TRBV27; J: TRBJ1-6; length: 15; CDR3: CASSLSQGRMWTLHF
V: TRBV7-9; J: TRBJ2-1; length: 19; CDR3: CASRPGGTSGRASYNEQFF
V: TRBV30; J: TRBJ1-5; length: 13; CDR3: CAWRGGPHQPQHF
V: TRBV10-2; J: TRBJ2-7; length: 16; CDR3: CASSAYLAGGVYEQYF
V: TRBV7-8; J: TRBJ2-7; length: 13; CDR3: CASSPETGYEQYF
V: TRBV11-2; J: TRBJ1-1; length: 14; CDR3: CASSRDRGNTEAFF
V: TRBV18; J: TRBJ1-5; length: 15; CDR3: CASSPSTGGGQPQHF
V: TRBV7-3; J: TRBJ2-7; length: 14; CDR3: CASSPRAGVGEQYF
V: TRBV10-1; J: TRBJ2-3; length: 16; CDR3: CASSPGLAGGTDTQYF
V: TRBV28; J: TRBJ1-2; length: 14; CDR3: CASSPGGLSYGYTF
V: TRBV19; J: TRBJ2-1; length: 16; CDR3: CASSIIAASGSSEQFF
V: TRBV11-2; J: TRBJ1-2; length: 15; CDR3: CASSPNPPRIYGYTF
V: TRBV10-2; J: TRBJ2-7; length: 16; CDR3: CASARGGASGSYEQYF
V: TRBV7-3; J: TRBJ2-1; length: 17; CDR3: CASSLMASRDPYNEQFF
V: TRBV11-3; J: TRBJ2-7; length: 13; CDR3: CASSSGLSYEQYF
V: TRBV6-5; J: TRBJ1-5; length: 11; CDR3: CASNSNQPQHF
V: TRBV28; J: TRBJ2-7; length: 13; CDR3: CASNLGGTYEQYF
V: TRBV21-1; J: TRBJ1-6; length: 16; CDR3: CASSKIQGATDSPLHF
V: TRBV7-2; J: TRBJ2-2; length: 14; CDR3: CASSLGGQAGELFF
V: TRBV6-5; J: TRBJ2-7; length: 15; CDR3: CASRIGTAPSYEQYF
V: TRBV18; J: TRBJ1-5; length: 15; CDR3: CASSLQGNSNQPQHF
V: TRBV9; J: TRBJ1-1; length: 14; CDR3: CASSSSVQVTEAFF